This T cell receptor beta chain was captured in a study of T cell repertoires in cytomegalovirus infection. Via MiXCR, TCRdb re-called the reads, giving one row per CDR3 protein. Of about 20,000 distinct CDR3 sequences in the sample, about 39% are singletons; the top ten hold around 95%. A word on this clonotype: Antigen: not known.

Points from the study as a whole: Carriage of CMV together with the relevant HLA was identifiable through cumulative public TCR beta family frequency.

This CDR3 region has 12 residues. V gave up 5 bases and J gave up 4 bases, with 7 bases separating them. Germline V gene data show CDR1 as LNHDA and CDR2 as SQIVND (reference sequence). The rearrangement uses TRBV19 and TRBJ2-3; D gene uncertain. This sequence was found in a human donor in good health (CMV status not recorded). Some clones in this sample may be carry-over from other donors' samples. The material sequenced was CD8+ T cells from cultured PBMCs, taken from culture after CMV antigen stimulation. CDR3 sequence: CASSGVPDTQYF. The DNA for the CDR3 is TGTGCCAGTAGTGGGGTCCCAGATACGCAGTATTTT. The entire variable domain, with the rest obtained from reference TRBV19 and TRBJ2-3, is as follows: DGGITQSPKYLFRKEGQNVTLSCEQNLNHDAMYWYRQDPGQGLRLIYYSQIVNDFQKGDIAEGYSVSREKKESFPLTVTSAQKNPTAFYLCASSGVPDTQYFGPGTRLTVL.